The clone carrying this TCR beta chain has a count of ten or more. The target antigen is unknown. This sample was included in a study of human T cells and chemical hapten exposure. The overall study: The sensitizer, 2% DPC, was used on roughly 2 cm by roughly 2 cm of upper inner arm skin. Patch tests put 0.01% DPC on the upper back, and the results were checked at 6 days. Study-wide results and caveats: Versus controls, significantly more large CDR3 similarity clusters arose from expanded TCRs.

Time point in this sample: patch test 2, 6 weeks after DPC sensitization. The sample's treatment: therapeutic diphenylcyclopropenone sensitization with weekly scalp DPC. Sample donors consisted of patients with alopecia, aged 18 to 70 years, who were suitable for DPC. MiXCR was run by TCRdb on the RACE reads, yielding one entry per CDR3 protein. The sample lists tens of thousands of distinct CDR3 sequences, roughly a tenth occurring once. The CDR3 totals 12 residues. Germline loops: CDR1 SQVTM, CDR2 ANQGSEA. V lost 8 bases to trimming and J lost 7 bases, with 17 bases between them. This specimen consisted of whole blood, obtained in connection with sensitization to the hapten diphenylcyclopropenone (DPC). The receptor comes from a woman aged 45-65 years with alopecia areata. Some clones in this sample may be carry-over from other donors' samples. This rearrangement joins TRBV29-1 to TRBJ1-2; no reliable D call. The CDR3 here is CSLMTDGRGYTF. CDR3 in DNA: TGCAGCTTAATGACTGACGGTCGTGGCTACACCTTC.